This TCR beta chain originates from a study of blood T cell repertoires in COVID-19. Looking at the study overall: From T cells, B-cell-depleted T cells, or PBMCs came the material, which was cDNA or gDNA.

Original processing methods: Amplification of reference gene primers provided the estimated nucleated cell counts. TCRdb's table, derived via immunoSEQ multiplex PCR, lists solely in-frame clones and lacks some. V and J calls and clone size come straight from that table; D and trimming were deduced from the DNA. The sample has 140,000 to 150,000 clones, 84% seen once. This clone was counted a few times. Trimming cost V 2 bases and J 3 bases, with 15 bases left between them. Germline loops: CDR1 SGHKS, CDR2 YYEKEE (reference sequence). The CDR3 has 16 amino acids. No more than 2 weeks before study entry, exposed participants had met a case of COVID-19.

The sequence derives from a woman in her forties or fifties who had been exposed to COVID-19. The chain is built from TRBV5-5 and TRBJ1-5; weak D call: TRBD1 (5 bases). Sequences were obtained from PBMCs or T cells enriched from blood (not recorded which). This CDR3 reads CASSFGAGALNQPQHF. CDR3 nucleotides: TGTGCCAGCAGCTTTGGGGCAGGAGCACTCAATCAGCCCCAGCATTTT. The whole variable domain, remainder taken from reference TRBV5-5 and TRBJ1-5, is DAGVTQSPTHLIKTRGQQVTLRCSPISGHKSVSWYQQVLGQGPQFIFQYYEKEERGRGNFPDRFSARQFPNYSSELNVNALLLGDSALYLCASSFGAGALNQPQHFGDGTRLSIL.